This T cell receptor beta chain was profiled in a study of radiation and T cells in renal cell carcinoma. Findings and limits, study-wide: Pretreatment tumor biopsies were lacking, so baseline clonotypes are unknown.

Sequencing used immunoSEQ multiplex PCR; TCRdb keeps in-frame clones, though not all of them. The repertoire includes more than 95,000 clones, about four fifths of them detected once, and 2.5% to 3.5% sits in the top ten. Time point meaning: baseline pretreatment blood. Treatment specified: 15 Gy SBRT to primary tumor, nephrectomy 4 weeks later. Blood was sampled at baseline, 2 weeks and 4 weeks after SBRT. The tumor was a clear cell renal cell carcinoma. Details on this clone: Its target is unknown.

The germline gives CDR1 SNHLY, CDR2 FYNNEI. V was trimmed by 8 bases and J by 6 bases, leaving 22 bases between them. This CDR3 comprises 15 residues. J is TRBJ2-5 and V is TRBV2; either TRBD1 or TRBD2 may supply D (5 bases each). The sample here was blood, taken from a patient whose treatment included radiotherapy and nephrectomy. This receptor was taken from a woman in her sixties or seventies with renal cell carcinoma. This CDR3 reads CASYEGLPVLKTQYF. CDR3 nucleotides: TGTGCCAGCTATGAGGGGCTGCCGGTCCTAAAGACCCAGTACTTC.